Following are 8 T cell receptor beta chains from one sample sequenced in a study of shared clonotypes between healthy human individuals. Some clones are missing from TCRdb's copy, which holds only in-frame ones; the method was immunoSEQ multiplex PCR. The sample includes around 2.5 million clones, 80% to 95% of them seen just once. Source material: naive CD4+ T cells from PBMCs. This sample's subset: CD45RA+ positively selected. The receptor source for this set is a man between 18 and 35 years old in good health. Some clones in this sample may be carry-over from other donors' samples.

About this clone: In the same sample, other DNA sequences code for this CDR3. The chain uses TRBV27 and TRBJ2-7; no firm D call. The CDR3 is 15 residues long. The V and J ends lost 3 bases and 0 bases respectively, with 12 bases between them. Germline V gene data show CDR1 as MNHEY and CDR2 as SMNVEV (reference sequence). Here the CDR3 reads CASSFRTSGSYEQYF. The CDR3 bases are TGTGCCAGCAGTTTTAGGACCTCCGGCTCCTACGAGCAGTACTTC.

This chain uses TRBV7-8 with TRBJ2-2, with 13 bases matching TRBD2. Germline-derived CDR1 and CDR2 are SGHVS and FQNEAQ. With 5 bases clipped from V and 5 bases from J, the junction kept 8 bases outside the gene matches. The CDR3 contains 17 residues. The CDR3 region has the DNA TGTGCCAGCAGCCTGTTGACTAGCGGGAGGTATACCGGGGAGCTGTTTTTT. Translation: CASSLLTSGRYTGELFF. The full variable domain, in which reference TRBV7-8 and TRBJ2-2 provide the parts outside the CDR3, is GAGVSQSPRYKVAKRGQDVALRCDPISGHVSLFWYQQALGQGPEFLTYFQNEAQLDKSGLPSDRFFAERPEGSVSTLKIQRTQQEDSAVYLCASSLLTSGRYTGELFFGEGSRLTVL.

This clone was detected once. The V and J genes are TRBV6-5 and TRBJ1-2; TRBD1 matches 8 bases. V was pared by 10 bases and J by 2 bases, with 12 bases of the junction left unmatched. Germline V gives CDR1 MNHEY, CDR2 SVGAGI. The CDR3 is made up of 15 amino acids. CDR3 nucleotides: TGTGCCACCCAGGACAGGGTGGGCGGAAACTATGGCTACACCTTC. Protein sequence: CATQDRVGGNYGYTF.

The rearrangement links TRBV28 to TRBJ2-7; D is perhaps TRBD1 (6 bases). The germline V and J ends were trimmed by 5 bases and 2 bases, with 25 bases remaining between them. This CDR3 contains 18 residues. Germline CDR1 reads MDHEN; CDR2 reads SYDVKM. The CDR3 region has the DNA TGTGCCAGCAGTCTCCCGACAGGTCCCATCTACCTACCCTACGAGCAGTACTTC. This sequence encodes CASSLPTGPIYLPYEQYF.

This clone is a singleton in its sample. The rearrangement joins TRBV7-8 to TRBJ1-4; the match to TRBD1 covers 10 bases. With 4 bases clipped from V and 7 bases from J, the junction kept 9 bases outside the gene matches. CDR3 length: 16 amino acids. The V gene's germline CDR1 is SGHVS and CDR2 FQNEAQ. CDR3 DNA sequence: TGTGCCAGCAGCTCAACCCCGGGACAGGGGTTTGAAAAACTGTTTTTT. Residues: CASSSTPGQGFEKLFF.

The genes are TRBV30 and TRBJ1-3, with D perhaps matching TRBD1 (5 bases). CDR3 size: 15 residues. Per the germline V gene, CDR1 is GTSNPN and CDR2 is SVGIG (reference sequence). Deletions cut 5 bases from V and 0 bases from J, with 14 bases between. Written as DNA, the CDR3 is TGTGCCTGGGGCGATTCAGGGCGCTCTGGAAACACCATATATTTT. This sequence encodes CAWGDSGRSGNTIYF.

V gene TRBV18 combines with J gene TRBJ1-2; 7 bases line up with TRBD1. Trimming at V came to 2 bases and at J to 4 bases, leaving 7 bases not matched to a gene. CDR3 size: 15 residues. Germline V gene sequence: CDR1 KGHSH, CDR2 LQKENI. CDR3 amino acids: CASSPSGGDPYGYTF. The CDR3 DNA reads as TGTGCCAGCTCACCATCAGGGGGAGATCCCTATGGCTACACCTTC.

About this clone itself: Other DNA sequences from this sample encode an identical CDR3 as well. The J gene is TRBJ1-5, the V gene TRBV5-6, with TRBD1 identical over 8 bases. The junction had 0 bases not matched to a gene; V was cut back by 0 bases and J by 4 bases. Germline V gives CDR1 SGHDT, CDR2 YYEEEE. The CDR3 spans 14 residues. The CDR3 region is CASSLGTGNQPQHF. CDR3 nucleotides: TGTGCCAGCAGCTTGGGGACAGGGAATCAGCCCCAGCATTTT.